The present T cell receptor (beta chain) was sequenced within a study of radiotherapy plus CTLA-4 blockade in lung cancer. Study-wide context: With around 30% of patients having disease control, objective responses were seen in less than 20%.

Here immunoSEQ multiplex PCR was the method, and the copy in TCRdb shows in-frame clones only, minus some. The profile shows 75,000 to 95,000 clones, about four fifths of them singletons. Germline assignment: CDR1 SGDLS and CDR2 YYNGEE. V gave up 0 bases and J gave up 8 bases, with 5 bases separating them. The CDR3 has 12 residues. The origin of this receptor is a human donor with non-small cell lung cancer that progressed on radiotherapy plus ipilimumab. The sample was peripheral blood, taken from a patient treated with radiotherapy plus ipilimumab. This sequence joins TRBV9 and TRBJ2-2, with no clear D. CDR3 sequence: CASSVELGELFF. The CDR3 DNA follows: TGTGCCAGCAGCGTAGAACTGGGGGAGCTGTTTTTT.